Listed here are 20 T cell receptor beta chains from one sample, sequenced in a study of blood T cell repertoires in COVID-19. The data were produced by immunoSEQ multiplex PCR, yet TCRdb's version contains in-frame clones alone and is incomplete. The table lists 200,000 to 300,000 clones, around nine tenths of them singletons. The specimen sequenced was peripheral blood. Every receptor here comes from a woman between 55 and 75 years old who had recovered from COVID-19.

The chain has TRBV11-1 and TRBJ2-5; D unresolved. V was cut by 1 base and J by 3 bases, with 3 bases left in between. This CDR3 has 12 residues. Germline values: CDR1 SGHAT, CDR2 FQDESV (reference sequence). This CDR3 is CASSLDKETQYF. As DNA, the CDR3 is TGTGCCAGCAGCTTAGACAAAGAGACCCAGTACTTC.

The DNA for the CDR3 is TGTGCCAGCAGTGAGGACAGGGTGGGAGATACGCAGTATTTT. Its translation is CASSEDRVGDTQYF. The chain links TRBV2 to TRBJ2-3; 8 nucleotides match TRBD1. The CDR3 totals 14 residues. The junction had 4 bases not matched to a gene; V was cut back by 3 bases and J by 5 bases. Looked up from germline, CDR1 is SNHLY and CDR2 is FYNNEI.

The V gene is TRBV9, the J gene TRBJ1-2; the D gene is possibly TRBD1 (6 bases). Trimming removed 3 bases from V and 4 bases from J, with 16 bases in between. Germline lookup yields CDR1 SGDLS and CDR2 YYNGEE. This CDR3 has 15 residues. CDR3 DNA sequence: TGTGCCAGCAGCGCCGCACAGGGTTACGGCTATGGCTACACCTTC. Encoded protein: CASSAAQGYGYGYTF.

V is TRBV11-1 and J is TRBJ2-7; D is perhaps TRBD1 (6 bases). Trimming removed 4 bases from V and 2 bases from J, with 9 bases in between. The CDR3 is 13 amino acids. The V gene's germline CDR1 is SGHAT and CDR2 FQDESV (reference sequence). The DNA of the CDR3 is TGTGCCAGCAGCTCCGGGACAACCTACGAGCAGTACTTC. This codes for CASSSGTTYEQYF.

The CDR3 spells CASSLGQGIISGANVLTF. As DNA, the CDR3 is TGCGCCAGCAGCTTGGGACAGGGGATTATTTCTGGGGCCAACGTCCTGACTTTC. V is TRBV5-1 and J is TRBJ2-6; 8 nucleotides align to TRBD1. Germline values: CDR1 SGHRS, CDR2 YFSETQ. CDR3 length: 18 residues. With V trimmed by 0 bases and J by 1 base, 6 bases remained unmatched.

This clone was recorded at least ten times. The J gene is TRBJ2-7, the V gene TRBV7-8; no clear D. The germline gives CDR1 SGHVS, CDR2 FQNEAQ. The CDR3 covers 15 residues. The V end lost 1 base, the J end lost 5 bases, and 15 bases lay between the germline ends. This CDR3 is CASSLGAGSQHEQYF. The CDR3 DNA is TGTGCCAGCAGCTTAGGGGCAGGCTCTCAACACGAGCAGTACTTC.

This chain connects TRBV27 to TRBJ2-1; 7 nucleotides line up with TRBD1. Germline V gene lookup returns CDR1 MNHEY and CDR2 SMNVEV (reference sequence). V was clipped by 8 bases and J by 9 bases; unmatched bases: 7. The CDR3 totals 12 residues. CDR3 sequence (DNA): TGTGCCAGCGGGGCGTACAGGGGTGAGCAGTTCTTC. This encodes CASGAYRGEQFF.

The CDR3 loop is CASSSRGRTNEKLFF. In DNA form, the CDR3 reads TGTGCCAGCAGCAGCAGGGGTCGAACTAATGAAAAACTGTTTTTT. The chain employs TRBV6-2 or TRBV6-3 and TRBJ1-4, with D tentatively TRBD1 (6 bases). The V gene's germline CDR1 is MNHEY and CDR2 SVGEGT. This CDR3 contains 15 residues. V was clipped by 6 bases and J by 1 base, with 12 bases between them.

V gene TRBV5-1 combines with J gene TRBJ2-5; D may be TRBD2 (7 bases). Trimming removed 4 bases at V and 1 base at J, with 17 bases between. The V gene's germline CDR1 is SGHRS and CDR2 YFSETQ. This CDR3 comprises 16 residues. CDR3 sequence (DNA): TGCGCCAGCAGCACCGGGGCGGGGGCGATCCAAGAGACCCAGTACTTC. Translation gives CASSTGAGAIQETQYF.

This clone was detected only once. The chain employs TRBV24-1 and TRBJ2-1; TRBD1 matches at 7 bases. From germline, CDR1 is KGHDR and CDR2 SFDVKD. V was pared by 4 bases and J by 6 bases, with 11 bases of the junction left unmatched. CDR3 size: 16 residues. The DNA of the CDR3 is TGTGCCACCAGTGAACAACGACAGGGACGCGCCAATGAGCAGTTCTTC. This gives the protein CATSEQRQGRANEQFF.

The chain recombines TRBV28 with TRBJ1-4, with 7 positions matching TRBD1. The CDR3 has 15 amino acids. In germline, CDR1 is MDHEN, CDR2 SYDVKM. With V trimmed by 3 bases and J by 7 bases, 8 bases remained unmatched. CDR3 sequence reads: CASSFLQGKAEKLFF. CDR3 in DNA: TGTGCCAGCAGTTTCCTACAGGGGAAGGCTGAAAAACTGTTTTTT.

The rearrangement links TRBV10-3 to TRBJ2-5, with 11 nucleotides matching TRBD2. Germline-derived CDR1 and CDR2 are ENHRY and SYGVKD. The CDR3 has 16 amino acids. Trimming took 8 bases from V and 5 from J; bases not matched to a gene: 13. CDR3 protein: CAILRHTSGGPETQYF. CDR3 sequence (DNA): TGTGCCATCTTAAGGCATACTAGCGGGGGTCCGGAGACCCAGTACTTC.

The gene calls are TRBV25-1 and TRBJ2-4; D perhaps matches TRBD2 (6 bases). This CDR3 contains 14 residues. Germline CDR1 and CDR2: MGHDK and SYGVNS. V was trimmed by 2 bases and J by 8 bases, leaving 13 bases between them. CDR3 in DNA: TGTGCCAGCAGTGAACCCGGGTCGGGGGACATTCAGTACTTC. This translates into CASSEPGSGDIQYF.

This rearrangement joins TRBV7-9 to TRBJ1-6; tentatively, D is TRBD1 (5 bases). This CDR3 has 14 residues. Trimming cost V 7 bases and J 5 bases, with 12 bases left between them. Germline values: CDR1 SEHNR, CDR2 FQNEAQ (reference sequence). This CDR3 is CASTKQADNSPLHF. As DNA, the CDR3 is TGTGCCAGCACGAAACAGGCCGATAATTCACCCCTCCACTTT.

The chain employs TRBV6-5 and TRBJ1-2; no firm D call. The germline V and J ends were trimmed by 5 bases and 7 bases, with 14 bases remaining between them. CDR1 MNHEY and CDR2 SVGAGI come from the germline V gene. The CDR3 has 13 amino acids. CDR3 protein: CASSPRTGGGYTF. The DNA for the CDR3 is TGTGCCAGCAGTCCTAGGACTGGCGGTGGCTACACCTTC.

This chain joins TRBV6-4 and TRBJ1-5; D is possibly TRBD1 (5 bases). V was clipped by 0 bases and J by 6 bases, with 12 bases between them. The CDR3 extends over 15 amino acids. CDR1 is MRHNA, CDR2 SNTAGT, per germline. The CDR3 DNA follows: TGTGCCAGCAGTGACTCGTCAGGGCCCGGTCAGCCCCAGCATTTT. This encodes CASSDSSGPGQPQHF.

The V gene is TRBV7-2, the J gene TRBJ2-3; maybe TRBD2 (6 bases). V was trimmed by 5 bases and J by 3 bases, leaving 12 bases between them. The CDR3 spans 14 residues. Germline assignment: CDR1 SGHTA and CDR2 FQGNSA. For the CDR3, the DNA is TGTGCCAGCAGCCCGGGGCGGGAAACAGATACGCAGTATTTT. Its translation is CASSPGRETDTQYF.

The rearrangement links TRBV6-5 to TRBJ1-2; 8 positions agree with TRBD1. The germline gives CDR1 MNHEY, CDR2 SVGAGI. This CDR3 is built from 15 residues. J lost 1 base, V lost 8 bases, and 9 bases had no gene match. CDR3 residues: CASGRGQGVNYGYTF. In DNA form, the CDR3 reads TGTGCCAGCGGCAGGGGGCAGGGGGTTAACTATGGCTACACCTTC.

This chain connects TRBV11-2 to TRBJ2-1; weak D call: TRBD2 (6 bases). From germline, CDR1 is SGHAT and CDR2 FQNNGV. The ends were cut back, 1 base at V and 15 bases at J, with 10 bases in the middle. This CDR3 contains 11 residues. CDR3 bases: TGTGCCAGCAGCTTAGGGGGGGATCGGTTCTTC. Translating it yields CASSLGGDRFF.

The chain is built from TRBV7-3 and TRBJ2-3, with 9 bases identical to TRBD2. V shed 4 bases, J shed 6 bases, and the junction held 5 bases outside the gene matches. The CDR3 contains 14 residues. Germline V gene sequence: CDR1 SGHTA, CDR2 FQGTGA. CDR3 coding DNA: TGTGCCAGCAGCTCTAGCGGGGCCGTGGATACGCAGTATTTT. Translation gives CASSSSGAVDTQYF.